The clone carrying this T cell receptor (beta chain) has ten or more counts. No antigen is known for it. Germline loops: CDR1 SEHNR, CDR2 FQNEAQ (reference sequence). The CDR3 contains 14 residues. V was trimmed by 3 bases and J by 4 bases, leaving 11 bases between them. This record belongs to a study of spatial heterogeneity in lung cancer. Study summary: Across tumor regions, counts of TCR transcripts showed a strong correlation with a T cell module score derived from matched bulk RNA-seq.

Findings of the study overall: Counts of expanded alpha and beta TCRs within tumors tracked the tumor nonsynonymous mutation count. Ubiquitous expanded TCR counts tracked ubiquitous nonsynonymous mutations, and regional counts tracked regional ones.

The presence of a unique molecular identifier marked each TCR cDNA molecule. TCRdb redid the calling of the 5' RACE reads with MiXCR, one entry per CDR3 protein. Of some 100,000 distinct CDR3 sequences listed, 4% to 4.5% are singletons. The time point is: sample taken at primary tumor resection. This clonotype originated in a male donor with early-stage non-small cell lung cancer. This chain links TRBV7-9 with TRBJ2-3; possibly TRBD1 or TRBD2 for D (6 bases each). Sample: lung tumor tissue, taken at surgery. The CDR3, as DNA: TGTGCCAGCAGCTTCGGGGGCGCATCAGATACGCAGTATTTT. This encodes CASSFGGASDTQYF.